This is a list of T cell receptor beta chains from one sample in a study of blood T cell repertoires in COVID-19. Some clones are missing from TCRdb's copy, which holds only in-frame ones; the method was immunoSEQ multiplex PCR. This table holds tens of thousands of clones, about 85% found once. Sequences were obtained from peripheral blood. Source of these receptors: a man aged 50 to 60 in a cohort sampled during active COVID-19. Both conserved end residues are part of each CDR3. A D gene is named only where the DNA matches it firmly. Clone size, where shown, is once, few, many, or a class for clones that have expanded.

clone_size: .; v_call: TRBV7-3; d_call: TRBD2; j_call: TRBJ2-1; cdr3_nt: TGTGCCAGCAGCTTAATGGGCCGTGGGGTAGCGGGGTTTTCTGAGCAGTTCTTC; cdr3_aa: CASSLMGRGVAGFSEQFF
clone_size: .; v_call: TRBV28; d_call: .; j_call: TRBJ1-6; cdr3_nt: TGTGCCAGCAGTTCCCTACTACTTGATAATTCACCCCTCCACTTT; cdr3_aa: CASSSLLLDNSPLHF
clone_size: once; v_call: TRBV6-2/TRBV6-3; d_call: .; j_call: TRBJ2-1; cdr3_nt: TGTGCCAGCAGTTTAGAAAACGGCAATGAGCAGTTCTTC; cdr3_aa: CASSLENGNEQFF
clone_size: .; v_call: TRBV9; d_call: .; j_call: TRBJ1-1; cdr3_nt: TGTGCCAGCAGCGCGACGGGAGGGATTAACACTGAAGCTTTCTTT; cdr3_aa: CASSATGGINTEAFF
clone_size: .; v_call: TRBV11-2; d_call: .; j_call: TRBJ2-1; cdr3_nt: TGTGCCAGCAGCTTAGATATCGGGACTCTATACAATGAGCAGTTCTTC; cdr3_aa: CASSLDIGTLYNEQFF
clone_size: .; v_call: TRBV27; d_call: .; j_call: TRBJ1-2; cdr3_nt: TGTGCCAGCAGTTTAGAACCGGGGACACCTTATGGCTACACCTTC; cdr3_aa: CASSLEPGTPYGYTF
clone_size: .; v_call: TRBV10-2; d_call: TRBD1; j_call: TRBJ1-4; cdr3_nt: TGCGCCAGCGAGCCGGACAGGGGGGTCGGGAAACTGTTTTTT; cdr3_aa: CASEPDRGVGKLFF
clone_size: .; v_call: TRBV12-5; d_call: .; j_call: TRBJ2-1; cdr3_nt: TGTGCTAGTGCCCCCGGGCGGGACTCCTACAATGAGCAGTTCTTC; cdr3_aa: CASAPGRDSYNEQFF
clone_size: .; v_call: TRBV5-4; d_call: .; j_call: TRBJ2-7; cdr3_nt: TGTGCCAGCAGTTCGCATTGGGACAAAACCTACGAGCAGTACTTC; cdr3_aa: CASSSHWDKTYEQYF
clone_size: few; v_call: TRBV7-2; d_call: TRBD1; j_call: TRBJ2-7; cdr3_nt: TGTGCCAGCAGTCGTCCCGGGACAGAAGTTTACGAGCAGTACTTC; cdr3_aa: CASSRPGTEVYEQYF
clone_size: .; v_call: TRBV5-4; d_call: .; j_call: TRBJ1-2; cdr3_nt: TGTGCAGCAGGTTCCTCCTATGGCTACACCTTC; cdr3_aa: CAAGSSYGYTF
clone_size: .; v_call: TRBV7-3; d_call: TRBD2; j_call: TRBJ2-3; cdr3_nt: TGTGCCAGCAGCTACTACTTAGCGGGGGGATCAAATACGCAGTATTTT; cdr3_aa: CASSYYLAGGSNTQYF
clone_size: .; v_call: TRBV3-1/TRBV3-2; d_call: .; j_call: TRBJ2-5; cdr3_nt: TGTGCCAGCAGATTACAGGGAGAACTTCAAGAGACCCAGTACTTC; cdr3_aa: CASRLQGELQETQYF
clone_size: .; v_call: TRBV19; d_call: TRBD1; j_call: TRBJ1-3; cdr3_nt: TGTGCCAGTAGTCTTGGGACAGCTGGAAACACCATATATTTT; cdr3_aa: CASSLGTAGNTIYF
clone_size: .; v_call: TRBV5-1; d_call: .; j_call: TRBJ1-2; cdr3_nt: TGCGCCAGCAGCTTGGAACAGGGTAGTGGCTACACCTTC; cdr3_aa: CASSLEQGSGYTF
clone_size: .; v_call: TRBV11-3; d_call: .; j_call: TRBJ2-1; cdr3_nt: TGTGCCAGCAGCTTTAGCTCGCTGGATGAGCAGTTCTTC; cdr3_aa: CASSFSSLDEQFF
clone_size: .; v_call: TRBV13; d_call: TRBD2; j_call: TRBJ2-1; cdr3_nt: TGTGCCAGCAGCTCCCATACGGGGCTAGCGGGAGAAAGCAATGAGCAGTTCTTC; cdr3_aa: CASSSHTGLAGESNEQFF
clone_size: .; v_call: TRBV6-5; d_call: TRBD1; j_call: TRBJ2-5; cdr3_nt: TGTGCCAGCAGCCAGGACAGGGGGACGGAGACCCAGTACTTC; cdr3_aa: CASSQDRGTETQYF
clone_size: .; v_call: TRBV7-2; d_call: .; j_call: TRBJ1-2; cdr3_nt: TGTGCCAGCAGCATAGAGAGTTTGAGGCCCGATTTC; cdr3_aa: CASSIESLRPDF
clone_size: .; v_call: TRBV19; d_call: TRBD2; j_call: TRBJ2-7; cdr3_nt: TGTGCCAGTAGCCTTAACAGACTAGCGGGGGCCTACGAGCAGTACTTC; cdr3_aa: CASSLNRLAGAYEQYF
clone_size: .; v_call: TRBV2; d_call: TRBD2; j_call: TRBJ2-1; cdr3_nt: TGTGCCACATCTAGCGGGGGGGTCCTAAGCTCCTACAATGAGCAGTTCTTC; cdr3_aa: CATSSGGVLSSYNEQFF
clone_size: .; v_call: TRBV7-8; d_call: TRBD1; j_call: TRBJ1-2; cdr3_nt: TGTGCCAGCAGCCCAGGGACAGGGGCCAACTATGGCTACACCTTC; cdr3_aa: CASSPGTGANYGYTF
clone_size: .; v_call: TRBV30; d_call: .; j_call: TRBJ2-7; cdr3_nt: TGTGCCTGGAGTGAGGGGGTACAGTACTTC; cdr3_aa: CAWSEGVQYF
clone_size: .; v_call: TRBV6-5; d_call: .; j_call: TRBJ2-1; cdr3_nt: TGTACCCTCGGGGACTCCGACGTGGATGAGCAGTTCTTC; cdr3_aa: CTLGDSDVDEQFF
clone_size: .; v_call: TRBV6-2/TRBV6-3; d_call: .; j_call: TRBJ1-2; cdr3_nt: TGTGCCAGCAGTGTGACAGCCCCTTCTATCGGCTACACCTTC; cdr3_aa: CASSVTAPSIGYTF
clone_size: .; v_call: TRBV11-2; d_call: .; j_call: TRBJ2-2; cdr3_nt: TGTGCCAGCAGCTTAGAGGGGCAGAACACCGGGGAGCTGTTTTTT; cdr3_aa: CASSLEGQNTGELFF
clone_size: .; v_call: TRBV5-4; d_call: TRBD1; j_call: TRBJ1-2; cdr3_nt: TGTGCCAGCAGTCCTACAGGGGGCGCTTCTAACTATGGCTACACCTTC; cdr3_aa: CASSPTGGASNYGYTF
clone_size: .; v_call: TRBV7-7; d_call: .; j_call: TRBJ2-2; cdr3_nt: TGTGCACTCGGGCGGGGCATCCCCGAGAACACCGGGGAGCTGTTTTTT; cdr3_aa: CALGRGIPENTGELFF
clone_size: once; v_call: TRBV7-9; d_call: .; j_call: TRBJ1-2; cdr3_nt: TGTGCCAGCAGCTTAGAAGCAGGGTCTGGCTACACCTTC; cdr3_aa: CASSLEAGSGYTF
clone_size: .; v_call: TRBV5-1; d_call: TRBD1; j_call: TRBJ2-3; cdr3_nt: TGCGCCAGCGGATCCTACAGGGGAGATACGCAGTATTTT; cdr3_aa: CASGSYRGDTQYF
clone_size: .; v_call: TRBV4-3; d_call: .; j_call: TRBJ2-3; cdr3_nt: TGCGCCAGCAGCCTCCTCCTCCCGGCGGGGTTAGGCACAGATACGCAGTATTTT; cdr3_aa: CASSLLLPAGLGTDTQYF
clone_size: once; v_call: TRBV4-1; d_call: TRBD1; j_call: TRBJ1-1; cdr3_nt: TGCGCCAGCAGGCCTACAGGGGACACTGAAGCTTTCTTT; cdr3_aa: CASRPTGDTEAFF
clone_size: .; v_call: TRBV4-3; d_call: .; j_call: TRBJ1-4; cdr3_nt: TGCGCCAGCAGCCAGGACGGGGTTTTAAGTGAAAAACTGTTTTTT; cdr3_aa: CASSQDGVLSEKLFF
clone_size: .; v_call: TRBV2; d_call: .; j_call: TRBJ2-1; cdr3_nt: TGTGCCAGCAGTTCCCGGGACTGGGACGGGACCGCGGTCGATGAGCAGTTCTTC; cdr3_aa: CASSSRDWDGTAVDEQFF
clone_size: .; v_call: TRBV7-3; d_call: .; j_call: TRBJ2-5; cdr3_nt: TGTGCCAGCAGCGCTGATATGGGCACAGAGACCCAGTACTTC; cdr3_aa: CASSADMGTETQYF
clone_size: .; v_call: TRBV9; d_call: TRBD2; j_call: TRBJ2-3; cdr3_nt: TGTGCCAGCAGCGTAGAGGCGGGGGGGCTGACAGATACGCAGTATTTT; cdr3_aa: CASSVEAGGLTDTQYF
clone_size: .; v_call: TRBV6-5; d_call: .; j_call: TRBJ1-2; cdr3_nt: TGTGCCAGCAGCTCAGGGGAAAACTATGGCTACACCTTC; cdr3_aa: CASSSGENYGYTF